The text below deals with one T cell receptor beta chain. Its antigen is currently unknown. This entry belongs to a study of OX40 agonist ivuxolimab in advanced cancers. Study as a whole: Partial responses, seen in three patients, involved one hepatocellular carcinoma and two cutaneous melanomas.

The length of the CDR3 is 14 residues. Trimming shortened V by 7 bases and J by 0 bases, and 7 bases separated the two germline ends. CDR1 and CDR2 (germline): MDHEN, SYDVKM. Broader study findings: In general, CD8+ T cells held more expanded clones than CD4+ did, on average.

Here immunoSEQ multiplex PCR was the method, and the copy in TCRdb shows in-frame clones only, minus some. The repertoire holds over 50,000 clones, with 82% as singletons. The study sampled blood at baseline, cycle 4 day 1, and cycle 7 day 1. The chain employs TRBV28 and TRBJ2-6; no definite D call. This clonotype was obtained from an adult with an advanced solid tumor such as melanoma, head and neck, liver or kidney cancer. The sequencing here drew on CD4+ or CD8+ T cells sorted from blood, taken in a trial of the OX40 agonist ivuxolimab. The CDR3 protein is CASMSYSGANVLTF. The CDR3 DNA sequence: TGTGCCAGCATGTCATACTCTGGGGCCAACGTCCTGACTTTC.